One sample yielded the 30 T cell receptor beta chains listed below, sequenced in a study of molecular identifiers for immune sequencing clone quantification. TCRdb used MiXCR to reprocess the PCR reads, holding one entry per CDR3 protein. The data show 460,000 or so distinct CDR3 sequences, roughly 26% seen once. Sequences were obtained from naive CD8+ T cells from blood, with Jurkat cell RNA spiked in. Regarding subset: FACS-sorted CD8+CD4-CCR7+CD45RA+ naive T cells. These receptors came from a human donor in good health. Some libraries in this study had Jurkat cell RNA spiked in.

This clonotype was counted many times. The chain combines TRBV9 with TRBJ1-2; D unclear. CDR3 length equals 13 residues. CDR1 SGDLS and CDR2 YYNGEE come from the germline V gene. Trimming left V 1 base short and J 2 bases short, with 6 bases between. The CDR3 DNA reads TGTGCCAGCAGCGTATCAGACAACTATGGCTACACCTTC. It is translated as CASSVSDNYGYTF.

This clonotype was counted at least ten times. The DNA for the CDR3 is TGTGCCAGCAGCAACGAAGGTCGTACAGATACGCAGTATTTT. The encoded protein is CASSNEGRTDTQYF. This rearrangement joins TRBV7-6 to TRBJ2-3; D unclear. This CDR3 has 14 amino acids. The V end lost 5 bases, the J end lost 3 bases, and 12 bases lay between the germline ends. In germline, CDR1 is SGHVS, CDR2 FNYEAQ.

Regarding this clonotype: A read error may be the cause here, since a much bigger clone is one base away. This rearrangement joins TRBV27 to TRBJ2-6, with D tentatively TRBD1 or TRBD2 (5 bases each). The CDR3 consists of 13 residues. Per germline, CDR1 MNHEY and CDR2 SMNVEV (reference sequence). CDR3 in DNA: TGTGCCAGCCGGGGCTCTGGGGCCAACGTCCTGCCTTTC. It encodes CASRGSGANVLPF.

V is TRBV4-2 and J is TRBJ2-3, with 10 bases fitting TRBD2. V was clipped by 1 base and J by 0 bases; unmatched bases: 7. The CDR3 contains 18 residues. Per germline, CDR1 LGHNA and CDR2 YNFKEQ. The CDR3: CASSQATGLALSTDTQYF. CDR3 nucleotide sequence: TGTGCCAGCAGCCAAGCGACGGGACTAGCGCTTAGCACAGATACGCAGTATTTT.

This clonotype was observed a single time. The CDR3 end shows no conserved phenylalanine or tryptophan, and so a read error is likely. The CDR3 bases are TGTGCCAGCAGCTTAGTCGGGAGGAGTGTCGATGAGCAGTTCTAC. Its translation: CASSLVGRSVDEQFY. The chain uses TRBV11-2 and TRBJ2-1; 7 bases map to TRBD2. V shed 1 base and J 8 bases; nucleotides not matched to a gene: 8. Germline V lookup: CDR1 SGHAT, CDR2 FQNNGV. CDR3 length: 15 amino acids.

In regard to this clonotype: One end of the junction is discordant with germline, which a read error may explain. This chain connects TRBV14 to TRBJ1-1, with D unclear. Germline V gene data show CDR1 as SGHDN and CDR2 as FVKESK. This CDR3 is 14 amino acids long. The CDR3 bases are TGTGCCAGCAGCCAAGACATTCGGGGAACTGAAGCTCTCTTT. Translated: CASSQDIRGTEALF.

On this clonotype: Possible read error: a much larger clone is one base away. The chain links TRBV29-1 to TRBJ2-5, with D tentatively TRBD2 (5 bases). The CDR3 is made up of 12 amino acids. Looked up from germline, CDR1 is SQVTM and CDR2 is ANQGSEA. In DNA form, the CDR3 reads TGCAGCGCTGAGGGAGTACAAGAGACCCGGTACTTC. This sequence encodes CSAEGVQETRYF.

The chain uses TRBV28 and TRBJ1-5, with a tentative D call TRBD1 (5 bases). Germline assignment: CDR1 MDHEN and CDR2 SYDVKM. The ends were cut back, 2 bases at V and 6 bases at J, with 14 bases in the middle. CDR3 length equals 15 residues. The CDR3 DNA reads as TGTGCCAGCAGTTTAGTGGGGGATAGCGGTCAGCCCCAGCATTTT. Its protein product is CASSLVGDSGQPQHF.

This clonotype came up a few times. The chain is built from TRBV6-2 or TRBV6-3 and TRBJ2-7; 9 positions agree with TRBD2. Germline CDR1 is MNHEY and CDR2 is SVGEGT. This CDR3 contains 16 residues. The V gene end was trimmed by 0 bases and the J gene end by 0 bases; junction bases not matched to a gene: 3. In DNA form, the CDR3 reads TGTGCCAGCAGTTACTCGAAGCGGGGGGCCTCCTACGAGCAGTACTTC. It encodes CASSYSKRGASYEQYF.

As regards this clonotype: Given the absence of the conserved phenylalanine or tryptophan at the CDR3 end, a read error is likely. This rearrangement joins TRBV12-5 to TRBJ2-3, with D maybe TRBD2 (5 bases). Trimming stripped 7 bases from V and 4 bases from J, with 15 bases between. Germline V gene data show CDR1 as LGHNT and CDR2 as FRNRAP. This CDR3 region has 14 residues. CDR3 amino acids: CASASAGLADTQYL. Written as DNA, the CDR3 is TGTGCTAGTGCCTCCGCGGGTTTGGCAGATACGCAGTATCTT.

With regard to this clonotype: A read error may explain this, as a much larger clone is one base away. The chain has TRBV19 and TRBJ1-1; D not certain. CDR3 length equals 13 residues. In germline, CDR1 is LNHDA, CDR2 SQIVND (reference sequence). The CDR3 spells CASSIRVNTGAFF. The CDR3 DNA follows: TGTGCCAGTAGTATACGGGTGAACACTGGAGCTTTCTTT.

This clonotype was counted a few times. The V gene is TRBV12-3 or TRBV12-4, the J gene TRBJ2-7; D may be TRBD1 or TRBD2 (5 bases each). CDR3 size: 14 residues. V dropped 4 bases and J dropped 0 bases, with 10 bases sitting between them. The DNA for the CDR3 is TGTGCCAGCAGTTGGGACGTGAGCTCCTACGAGCAGTACTTC. It translates to CASSWDVSSYEQYF.

This clonotype was seen a single time. The CDR3 bases are TGTGCCAGCAGTGGTTTAGTTGGGACCCAGTACTTC. This sequence encodes CASSGLVGTQYF. The genes are TRBV6-6 and TRBJ2-5; the D is unclear. The V and J ends lost 5 bases and 7 bases respectively, with 11 bases between them. The CDR3 is made up of 12 amino acids. CDR1 MNHNY and CDR2 SVGAGI come from the germline V gene (reference sequence).

This clonotype has at least ten counts. The rearrangement uses TRBV6-2 or TRBV6-3 and TRBJ1-1, with TRBD1 identical over 9 bases. The CDR3 runs to 13 residues. CDR1 is MNHEY and CDR2 is SVGEGT in the germline V gene. V lost 6 bases and J lost 5; bases outside the gene matches: 4. The CDR3 reads CASRGQGLTEAFF. The CDR3, as DNA: TGTGCCAGCAGGGGACAGGGATTAACTGAAGCTTTCTTT.

Note on this clonotype: This may stem from a read error, because a much larger clone lies one nucleotide away. The chain joins TRBV9 to TRBJ2-3, with D hard to call. Germline assignment: CDR1 SGDLS and CDR2 YYNGEE. The CDR3 length is 14 residues. Trimming shortened V by 3 bases and J by 3 bases, and 11 bases separated the two germline ends. CDR3 sequence: CASSGPRQTDTQYF. In nucleotides, the CDR3 is TGTGCCAGCAGCGGGCCTCGGCAGACAGATACGCAGTATTTT.

This clonotype was seen a few times. CDR3 in amino acids: CASSPDSGGAGADTQYF. Here the CDR3 DNA reads TGTGCCAGCAGCCCAGATAGCGGGGGGGCCGGGGCAGATACGCAGTATTTT. V gene TRBV13 combines with J gene TRBJ2-3, with TRBD2 matching over 11 bases. This CDR3 spans 17 amino acids. The germline CDR1 and CDR2 sequences are PRHDT and FYEKMQ (reference sequence). Trimming at V came to 5 bases and at J to 4 bases, leaving 11 bases not matched to a gene.

A remark on this clonotype: This may be a read error, as it is one base from a much larger clone. The V and J genes are TRBV7-9 and TRBJ2-5; 8 positions agree with TRBD1. The CDR3 has 14 residues. Germline V lookup: CDR1 SEHNR, CDR2 FQNEAQ (reference sequence). CDR3 sequence (DNA): TGTGCCAGCAGCCCCCGGACAGGGAGAACGACCCAGTGCTTC. Encoded protein: CASSPRTGRTTQCF.

This clonotype was seen many times. This chain connects TRBV24-1 to TRBJ2-3; perhaps TRBD2 as D (5 bases). CDR1 is KGHDR, CDR2 SFDVKD, per germline. Trimming removed 3 bases from V and 6 bases from J, with 21 bases in between. The CDR3 loop spans 17 amino acids. CDR3 sequence (DNA): TGTGCCACCAGTGATCCGAAACGCGCCCCAGGACTGGATACGCAGTATTTT. Encoded protein: CATSDPKRAPGLDTQYF.

There are a few counts of this clonotype. The chain links TRBV7-9 to TRBJ2-5; possible D gene TRBD1, 5 bases. V was trimmed by 1 base and J by 5 bases, leaving 14 bases between them. Germline assignment: CDR1 SEHNR and CDR2 FQNEAQ (reference sequence). This CDR3 is built from 15 residues. The CDR3 coding sequence is TGTGCCAGCAGCTTAGAGGGGATGCCCGAGGAGACCCAGTACTTC. Translation: CASSLEGMPEETQYF.

The J gene is TRBJ2-7, the V gene TRBV19; D ambiguous. Germline V gene lookup returns CDR1 LNHDA and CDR2 SQIVND (reference sequence). CDR3 length: 14 residues. Trimming removed 3 bases at V and 3 bases at J, with 12 bases between. DNA of the CDR3: TGTGCCAGTAGTATTTCGCTGGTGGGCTACGAGCAGTACTTC. As protein: CASSISLVGYEQYF.

Details on this clonotype: A read error may be the cause here, since a much bigger clone is one base away. V gene TRBV7-6 combines with J gene TRBJ2-6, with 9 bases lining up with TRBD1. CDR1 and CDR2 from the germline V gene are SGHVS and FNYEAQ. The CDR3 spans 19 residues. The CDR3 is CVSSLARGQGSSGANVLTF. As DNA, the CDR3 is TGTGTCAGCAGCTTAGCGAGGGGACAGGGTTCCTCTGGGGCCAACGTCCTGACTTTC.

V gene TRBV12-3 or TRBV12-4 combines with J gene TRBJ2-2; 7 bases map to TRBD1. The CDR3 runs to 13 residues. Trimming took 6 bases from V and 8 from J; bases not matched to a gene: 6. The CDR3 region has the DNA TGTGCCAGCAGAAACAGGGGCCTGGGGGAGCTGTTTTTT. This sequence encodes CASRNRGLGELFF.

A few counts support this clonotype. The chain joins TRBV11-2 to TRBJ1-4; D not certain. V lost 2 bases and J 4 bases, leaving 8 bases between the germline ends. The CDR3 is 14 amino acids. Germline V gives CDR1 SGHAT, CDR2 FQNNGV. DNA for the CDR3: TGTGCCAGCAGCTTATATGAAGATAATGAAAAACTGTTTTTT. Amino acid sequence: CASSLYEDNEKLFF. Full variable domain (outside the CDR3, taken from reference TRBV11-2 and TRBJ1-4): EAGVAQSPRYKIIEKRQSVAFWCNPISGHATLYWYQQILGQGPKLLIQFQNNGVVDDSQLPKDRFSAERLKGVDSTLKIQPAKLEDSAVYLCASSLYEDNEKLFFGSGTQLSVL.

As concerns this clonotype: This clone may be a read error of a much larger clone one base away. This chain links TRBV5-1 with TRBJ1-4, with TRBD1 as a possible D gene (5 bases). The CDR3 is made up of 15 amino acids. Per the germline V gene, CDR1 is SGHRS and CDR2 is YFSETQ. The DNA of the CDR3 is TGCGCCAGCAGTTCGACGGGGCCGCCGGGTGAAAAACTGCTTTTT. Translated, it gives CASSSTGPPGEKLLF.

This clonotype was observed many times. J is TRBJ1-5 and V is TRBV7-3; unclear D gene. Trimming took off 5 bases at V and 3 bases at J, with 8 bases between the two ends. The CDR3 is 13 residues long. Germline values: CDR1 SGHTA, CDR2 FQGTGA. CDR3 region: CASSDGFNQPQHF. The CDR3 DNA sequence: TGTGCCAGCAGCGACGGGTTCAATCAGCCCCAGCATTTT.

There are a few counts of this clonotype. V gene TRBV19 combines with J gene TRBJ1-5, with a weak D call TRBD1 (5 bases). With 2 bases removed from V and 7 bases from J, the gap between germline ends came to 15 bases. This CDR3 is built from 15 residues. CDR1 and CDR2 (germline): LNHDA, SQIVND (reference sequence). The CDR3: CASSISAGRGQPQHF. For the CDR3, the DNA is TGTGCCAGTAGTATATCCGCGGGGAGGGGACAGCCCCAGCATTTT.

A remark on this clonotype: The junction departs from germline at one end; a sequencing error may be responsible. V usage is TRBV7-7 and J usage is TRBJ2-5; 8 nucleotides align to TRBD1. The CDR3 covers 14 residues. Germline CDR1 and CDR2: SSHAT and FNYEAQ (reference sequence). CDR3 region: CAGSLNQGAETQYF. The CDR3 nucleotides are TGTGCCGGCAGCTTAAACCAGGGGGCAGAGACCCAGTACTTC.

This chain joins TRBV27 and TRBJ2-1; perhaps TRBD2 as D (6 bases). V shed 6 bases and J shed 0 bases, with 12 bases lying between them. This CDR3 is built from 15 residues. In germline, CDR1 is MNHEY, CDR2 SMNVEV (reference sequence). The CDR3 DNA sequence: TGTGCCAGCAGGGAGACTAGTAACTCCTACAATGAGCAGTTCTTC. Its translation is CASRETSNSYNEQFF.

The rearrangement links TRBV2 to TRBJ1-1; D remains unclear. The CDR3 is made up of 15 amino acids. Trimming left V 1 base short and J 10 bases short, with 19 bases between. Germline V gives CDR1 SNHLY, CDR2 FYNNEI. The CDR3 DNA is TGTGCCAGCAGTGAAGATTTTTATGAGGGTCGGGGAGCTTTCTTT. Its translation: CASSEDFYEGRGAFF. Filled out from reference TRBV2 and TRBJ1-1, the complete variable domain reads EPEVTQTPSHQVTQMGQEVILRCVPISNHLYFYWYRQILGQKVEFLVSFYNNEISEKSEIFDDQFSVERPDGSNFTLKIRSTKLEDSAMYFCASSEDFYEGRGAFFGQGTRLTVV.

The chain carries TRBV6-6 and TRBJ2-6; tentative D call: TRBD2 (6 bases). From germline, CDR1 is MNHNY and CDR2 SVGAGI (reference sequence). V lost 5 bases to trimming and J lost 2 bases, with 13 bases between them. This CDR3 has 16 residues. CDR3 sequence: CASSGLSGTGANVLTF. The CDR3 nucleotides are TGTGCCAGCAGTGGGCTTAGCGGTACTGGGGCCAACGTCCTGACTTTC.